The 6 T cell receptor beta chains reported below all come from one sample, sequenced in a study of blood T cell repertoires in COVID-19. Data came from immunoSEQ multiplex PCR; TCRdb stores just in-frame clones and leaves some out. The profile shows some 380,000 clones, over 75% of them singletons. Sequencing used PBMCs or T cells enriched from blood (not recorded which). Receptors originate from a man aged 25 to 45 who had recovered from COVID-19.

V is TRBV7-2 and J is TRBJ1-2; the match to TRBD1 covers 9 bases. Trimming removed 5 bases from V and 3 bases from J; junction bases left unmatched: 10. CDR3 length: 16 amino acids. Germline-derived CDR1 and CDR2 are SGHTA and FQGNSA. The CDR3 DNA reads TGTGCCAGCAGCCCATGGACAGGGGCCAGTGACTATGGCTACACCTTC. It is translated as CASSPWTGASDYGYTF.

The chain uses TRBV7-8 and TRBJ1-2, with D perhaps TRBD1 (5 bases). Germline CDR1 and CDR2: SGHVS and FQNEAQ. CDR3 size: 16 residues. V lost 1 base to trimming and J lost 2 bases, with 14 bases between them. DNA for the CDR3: TGTGCCAGCAGCTTAGAGGGCGTAGGGGCGAACTATGGCTACACCTTC. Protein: CASSLEGVGANYGYTF.

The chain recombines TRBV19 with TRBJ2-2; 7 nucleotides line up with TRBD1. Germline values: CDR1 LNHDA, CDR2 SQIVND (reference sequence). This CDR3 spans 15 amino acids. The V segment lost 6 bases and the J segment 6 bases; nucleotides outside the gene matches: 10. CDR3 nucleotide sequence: TGTGCCAGTAGGGACCGACAGGGCAGAGCCGGGGAGCTGTTTTTT. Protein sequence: CASRDRQGRAGELFF.

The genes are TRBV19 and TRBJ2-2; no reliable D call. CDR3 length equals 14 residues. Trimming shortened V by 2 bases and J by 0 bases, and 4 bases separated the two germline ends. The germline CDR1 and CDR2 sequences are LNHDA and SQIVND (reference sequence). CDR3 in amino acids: CASSISANTGELFF. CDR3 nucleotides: TGTGCCAGTAGTATATCCGCGAACACCGGGGAGCTGTTTTTT.

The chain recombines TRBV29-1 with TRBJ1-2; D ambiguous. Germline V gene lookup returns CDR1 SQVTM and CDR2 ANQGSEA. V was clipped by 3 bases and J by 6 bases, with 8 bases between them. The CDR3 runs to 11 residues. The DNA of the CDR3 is TGCAGCGTTGAGCTTCGGGATGGCTACACCTTC. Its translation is CSVELRDGYTF.

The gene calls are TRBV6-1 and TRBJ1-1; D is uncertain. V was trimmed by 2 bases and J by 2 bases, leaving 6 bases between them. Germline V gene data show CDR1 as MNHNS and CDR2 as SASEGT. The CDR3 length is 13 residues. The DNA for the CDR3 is TGTGCCAGCAGTGAATGGGCCAACACTGAAGCTTTCTTT. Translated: CASSEWANTEAFF.